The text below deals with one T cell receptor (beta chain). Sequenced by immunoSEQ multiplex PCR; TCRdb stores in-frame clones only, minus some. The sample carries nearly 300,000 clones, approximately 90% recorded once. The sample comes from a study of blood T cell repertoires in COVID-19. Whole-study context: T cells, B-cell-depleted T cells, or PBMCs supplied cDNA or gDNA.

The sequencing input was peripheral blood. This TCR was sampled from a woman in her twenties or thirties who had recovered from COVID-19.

As DNA, the CDR3 is TGTGCCATCAGTGAACCCGGACAGGGGGCCGTCAATGAGCAGTTCTTC. It specifies CAISEPGQGAVNEQFF. J is TRBJ2-1 and V is TRBV10-3; 11 bases are shared with TRBD1. There are 16 residues in the CDR3. CDR1 ENHRY and CDR2 SYGVKD come from the germline V gene. Trimming took 3 bases from V and 6 from J; bases not matched to a gene: 7.